Shown below are 28 T cell receptor beta chains from a single sample sequenced in a study of vaccination and CD4 T cells after COVID-19. These receptors lack a known antigen. The treatment is: roughly nine-day PBMC culture with coronavirus spike peptide pools or control peptides (ViraFEST assay). Investigators obtained the unexposed donor's CD4+ T cells before the COVID-19 pandemic (2011-2018). An Oncomine TCR Beta short-read assay was used to sequence the DNA from cultured CD4+ T cells. TCRdb re-derived calls from the PCR reads in MiXCR, one entry per CDR3 protein. The profile covers around 7,000 distinct CDR3 sequences, with roughly 41% appearing a single time and roughly 35% taken by the ten largest. Sample: CD4+ T cells from blood, cultured in vitro. These receptor sequences come from a human donor in good health.

The gene calls are TRBV28 and TRBJ1-1; tentatively, D is TRBD1 (5 bases). Germline V gives CDR1 MDHEN, CDR2 SYDVKM. The V end lost 2 bases, the J end lost 3 bases, and 10 bases lay between the germline ends. CDR3 size: 14 residues. The CDR3 loop is CASSLGGKYTEAFF. The DNA for the CDR3 is TGTGCCAGCAGTTTAGGGGGGAAGTACACTGAAGCTTTCTTT.

This clonotype was seen a few times. This chain links TRBV7-2 with TRBJ2-2, with D possibly matching TRBD1 (6 bases). The germline gives CDR1 SGHTA, CDR2 FQGNSA. The V and J ends lost 1 base and 6 bases respectively, with 18 bases between them. This CDR3 has 17 amino acids. The CDR3 DNA sequence: TGTGCCAGCAGCTTAGACGAACCAGGGGTATTTCCCGGGGAGCTGTTTTTT. It is translated as CASSLDEPGVFPGELFF.

The V and J genes are TRBV19 and TRBJ1-1; 8 bases line up with TRBD1. The CDR3 is made up of 13 amino acids. Germline-derived CDR1 and CDR2 are LNHDA and SQIVND (reference sequence). V trimming: 6 bases; J trimming: 0 bases; junction bases outside the gene matches: 0. The CDR3 protein is CASRQGVNTEAFF. The CDR3 nucleotides are TGTGCCAGTAGACAGGGGGTGAACACTGAAGCTTTCTTT.

This chain links TRBV30 with TRBJ1-1; D is perhaps TRBD1 (5 bases). Between the trimmed V and J ends, which lost 3 bases and 7 bases, there was a span of 9 bases. The CDR3 runs 11 residues. From germline, CDR1 is GTSNPN and CDR2 SVGIG (reference sequence). The CDR3, as DNA: TGTGCCTGGAGGAGGGGCAGTGAAGCTTTCTTT. This gives the protein CAWRRGSEAFF. Based on the CDR3 plus reference TRBV30 and TRBJ1-1, the full variable domain is SQTIHQWPATLVQPVGSPLSLECTVEGTSNPNLYWYRQAAGRGLQLLFYSVGIGQISSEVPQNLSASRPQDRQFILSSKKLLLSDSGFYLCAWRRGSEAFFGQGTRLTVV.

The CDR3 DNA is TGTGCCAGCAGTCGATCGGGAGCAGTTAATTCACCCCTCCACTTT. Protein sequence: CASSRSGAVNSPLHF. The chain combines TRBV6-2 or TRBV6-3 with TRBJ1-6; D is undetermined. The CDR3 is 15 amino acids. Germline CDR1 and CDR2: MNHEY and SVGEGT. Between the trimmed V and J ends, which lost 5 bases and 6 bases, there was a span of 14 bases.

CDR3 bases: TGTGCCAGCAGCTTAGTAGTCGGGGGGGCCTCTAGCACTAACTATGGCTACACCTTC. Translating it yields CASSLVVGGASSTNYGYTF. The chain couples TRBV11-2 to TRBJ1-2; D is perhaps TRBD1 (6 bases). Germline lookup yields CDR1 SGHAT and CDR2 FQNNGV. The V and J ends lost 1 base and 0 bases respectively, with 21 bases between them. This CDR3 region has 19 residues.

This clonotype was seen a few times. V and J are TRBV6-1 and TRBJ2-7; D is possibly TRBD1 or TRBD2 (5 bases each). The length of the CDR3 is 14 residues. The germline V and J ends were trimmed by 7 bases and 7 bases, with 20 bases remaining between them. From germline, CDR1 is MNHNS and CDR2 SASEGT. CDR3 sequence (DNA): TGTGCCAGCACAACGTGGGGCAGGGACGGAGAGCAGTACTTC. It specifies CASTTWGRDGEQYF.

Only a few counts were recorded for this clonotype. V gene TRBV6-1 combines with J gene TRBJ2-7, with D tentatively TRBD1 or TRBD2 (5 bases each). The V end was cut by 3 bases, the J end by 6 bases, with 18 bases between. Germline CDR1 is MNHNS and CDR2 is SASEGT. CDR3 length: 15 residues. Written as DNA, the CDR3 is TGTGCCAGCAGTGACCAAACGGGACGGGTTCGCGAGCAGTACTTC. It yields the protein CASSDQTGRVREQYF.

V is TRBV10-1 and J is TRBJ2-2; 8 bases line up with TRBD2. Germline loops: CDR1 WNHNN, CDR2 SYGVQD (reference sequence). This CDR3 is built from 14 residues. The J segment lost 5 bases and the V segment lost 6 bases, leaving 5 bases of the junction unmatched. The chain's CDR3 is CASRSSGGTGELFF. In nucleotides, the CDR3 is TGCGCCAGCAGGAGTTCGGGGGGGACCGGGGAGCTGTTTTTT.

V usage is TRBV19 and J usage is TRBJ1-6; TRBD1 might be the D (5 bases). The germline V gene has CDR1 LNHDA and CDR2 SQIVND (reference sequence). The CDR3 is 16 residues long. V was pared by 0 bases and J by 13 bases, with 19 bases between. CDR3 DNA: TGTGCCAGTAGTATAGACATCGGGCCCCGGGGGAGGCCCCTCCACTTT. This translates into CASSIDIGPRGRPLHF.

The V call is TRBV6-5, the J call TRBJ2-2; 11 nucleotides match TRBD1. The CDR3 is made up of 16 amino acids. The germline gives CDR1 MNHEY, CDR2 SVGAGI. After removal of 4 bases from V and 6 bases from J, the junction contained 7 bases not matched to a gene. CDR3: CASSFTGTGGPGELFF. CDR3 DNA: TGTGCCAGCAGTTTTACCGGGACAGGGGGTCCCGGGGAGCTGTTTTTT.

The chain employs TRBV7-9 and TRBJ2-1, with 9 bases fitting TRBD2. Unmatched junction bases numbered 16, after V lost 8 bases and J lost 5 bases. This CDR3 has 17 amino acids. Germline values: CDR1 SEHNR, CDR2 FQNEAQ (reference sequence). The CDR3 coding sequence is TGTGCCAGCGACCTCGTCCCCGGCGGGGGGGCAAACAATGAGCAGTTCTTC. It yields the protein CASDLVPGGGANNEQFF.

V is TRBV27 and J is TRBJ2-5, with 9 bases fitting TRBD2. The V and J ends lost 5 bases and 5 bases, in that order; junction bases with no gene match: 12. In germline, CDR1 is MNHEY, CDR2 SMNVEV (reference sequence). The CDR3 contains 16 residues. The CDR3 DNA sequence: TGTGCCAGCAGTACCCGTGCGCGGGGGGGCGGTGAGACCCAGTACTTC. Translating gives CASSTRARGGGETQYF.

This chain connects TRBV2 to TRBJ1-2, with 7 bases identical to TRBD1. The CDR3 has 12 amino acids. The germline gives CDR1 SNHLY, CDR2 FYNNEI. The ends lost 4 bases at V and 5 bases at J; junction bases unmatched: 1. The CDR3 spells CASSGQGYGYTF. CDR3 coding DNA: TGTGCCAGCAGTGGACAGGGTTATGGCTACACCTTC.

The chain joins TRBV20-1 to TRBJ2-5, with no clear D. The V gene lost 4 bases and the J gene lost 4 bases, with 10 bases spanning the gap. Germline assignment: CDR1 DFQATT and CDR2 SNEGSKA (reference sequence). This CDR3 spans 12 amino acids. Here the CDR3 reads CSATDNRETQYF. Here the CDR3 DNA reads TGCAGTGCTACCGACAACAGAGAGACCCAGTACTTC.

The chain couples TRBV7-7 to TRBJ2-1, with D maybe TRBD2 (5 bases). This CDR3 is built from 16 residues. CDR1 and CDR2 (germline): SSHAT, FNYEAQ (reference sequence). V was clipped by 5 bases and J by 0 bases, with 14 bases between them. For the CDR3, the DNA is TGTGCCAGCAGCAAGGCTAGCTCCAGCTCCTACAATGAGCAGTTCTTC. It translates to CASSKASSSSYNEQFF.

The chain couples TRBV7-8 to TRBJ1-1, with D possibly TRBD1 on 6 matching bases. V lost 5 bases and J lost 6, with 22 bases in between. The germline gives CDR1 SGHVS, CDR2 FQNEAQ. There are 16 residues in the CDR3. CDR3 in DNA: TGTGCCAGCAGCCCCACAGGGATCGGGCTAGGGTCTGAAGCTTTCTTT. Translated: CASSPTGIGLGSEAFF.

This rearrangement joins TRBV5-8 to TRBJ1-2; 7 bases line up with TRBD1. In germline, CDR1 is SGHTS, CDR2 YDEGEE. There are 14 residues in the CDR3. J was trimmed by 8 bases and V by 4 bases; bases with no gene match: 11. The CDR3 DNA is TGTGCCAGCAGCCTGGGGGACAGAGATCAGGGCTACACCTTC. Protein: CASSLGDRDQGYTF. Full variable domain (rest looked up from reference TRBV5-8 and TRBJ1-2): EAGVTQSPTHLIKTRGQQATLRCSPISGHTSVYWYQQALGLGLQFLLWYDEGEERNRGNFPPRFSGRQFPNYSSELNVNALELEDSALYLCASSLGDRDQGYTFGSGTRLTVV.

This clonotype appeared a few times. V and J are TRBV25-1 and TRBJ1-2, with D uncertain. The CDR3 sequence is 13 residues long. The V end was cut by 2 bases, the J end by 1 base, with 5 bases between. From germline, CDR1 is MGHDK and CDR2 SYGVNS. The CDR3 DNA is TGTGCCAGCAGTGAAGAAAGTAACTATGGCTACACCTTC. Encoded protein: CASSEESNYGYTF.

The sample holds a few counts of this clonotype. The chain is built from TRBV7-2 and TRBJ1-2; maybe TRBD1 (5 bases). Looked up from germline, CDR1 is SGHTA and CDR2 is FQGNSA. Between the trimmed V and J ends, which lost 1 base and 3 bases, there was a span of 15 bases. The CDR3 totals 16 residues. CDR3 protein: CASSLGPTGGYYGYTF. CDR3 sequence (DNA): TGTGCCAGCAGCTTAGGACCTACGGGGGGTTACTATGGCTACACCTTC.

V usage is TRBV20-1 and J usage is TRBJ2-2; TRBD1 might be the D (6 bases). CDR3 length: 14 amino acids. Per germline, CDR1 DFQATT and CDR2 SNEGSKA (reference sequence). Trimming pared 3 bases from V and 1 base from J, leaving 9 bases between. The CDR3 bases are TGCAGTGCTAGTAGAGGGGGGAACACCGGGGAGCTGTTTTTT. Translated, it gives CSASRGGNTGELFF.

This chain links TRBV6-2 or TRBV6-3 with TRBJ2-3, with 7 bases aligning to TRBD1. This CDR3 is 16 amino acids long. Germline V lookup: CDR1 MNHEY, CDR2 SVGEGT. V shed 6 bases and J 2 bases; nucleotides not matched to a gene: 11. In DNA form, the CDR3 reads TGTGCCAGCAGACAAGAACAGGGGCGGATCACAGATACGCAGTATTTT. Protein sequence: CASRQEQGRITDTQYF.

By sample fraction, this clonotype is medium-sized (0.01 to 0.1%). The chain has TRBV7-2 and TRBJ2-3; 8 nucleotides match TRBD2. Germline lookup yields CDR1 SGHTA and CDR2 FQGNSA. V was pared by 5 bases and J by 4 bases, with 8 bases of the junction left unmatched. The CDR3 length is 15 residues. The CDR3 DNA is TGTGCCAGCAGCCTGGCGGGAGGTGGGGCAGATACGCAGTATTTT. The encoded protein is CASSLAGGGADTQYF.

J is TRBJ2-1 and V is TRBV6-1, with 7 nucleotides matching TRBD2. CDR1 and CDR2 (germline): MNHNS, SASEGT. V lost 8 bases to trimming and J lost 9 bases; unmatched junction nucleotides: 10. The CDR3 runs to 13 residues. The CDR3 here is CASFTGGYGEQFF. The CDR3 bases are TGTGCCAGCTTTACCGGGGGGTATGGTGAGCAGTTCTTC.

This clonotype has just a few counts. The chain links TRBV25-1 to TRBJ1-6, with 8 bases aligning to TRBD1. CDR1 and CDR2 (germline): MGHDK, SYGVNS. The length of the CDR3 is 15 residues. With V trimmed by 4 bases and J by 9 bases, 8 bases remained unmatched. In DNA, the CDR3 is TGTGCCAGCAGTGCGGTAACAGGGGGGAGTTCACCCCTCCACTTT. This translates into CASSAVTGGSSPLHF.

J is TRBJ1-1 and V is TRBV6-2 or TRBV6-3, with 7 bases fitting TRBD1. Per the germline V gene, CDR1 is MNHEY and CDR2 is SVGEGT. Trimming at V came to 2 bases and at J to 0 bases, leaving 6 bases not matched to a gene. The CDR3 consists of 16 residues. This CDR3 reads CASSYPRTGMNTEAFF. DNA for the CDR3: TGTGCCAGCAGTTACCCGCGGACAGGCATGAACACTGAAGCTTTCTTT.

CDR3 sequence (DNA): TGTGCCAGCAGCTTAACAGTGAACACTGAAGCTTTCTTT. It yields the protein CASSLTVNTEAFF. The chain has TRBV7-6 and TRBJ1-1; D gene unclear. Looked up from germline, CDR1 is SGHVS and CDR2 is FNYEAQ. V was clipped by 2 bases and J by 0 bases, with 4 bases between them. The CDR3 has 13 residues.

This clonotype turned up a few times. The V and J genes are TRBV20-1 and TRBJ1-6; D unclear. Germline V lookup: CDR1 DFQATT, CDR2 SNEGSKA (reference sequence). Trimming cost V 0 bases and J 4 bases, with 19 bases left between them. The CDR3 contains 18 residues. The CDR3 spells CSARETLVSAFYNSPLHF. Written as DNA, the CDR3 is TGCAGTGCTAGAGAAACTTTGGTATCAGCCTTTTATAATTCACCCCTCCACTTT.